Shown below are 8 T cell receptor beta chains from a single sample sequenced in a study of blood T cell repertoires in COVID-19. Using immunoSEQ multiplex PCR, the repertoire was profiled, and TCRdb retains in-frame clones only, with some absent. The table records about 310,000 clones, roughly nine tenths of them present only once. Sequencing was done on a sample of peripheral blood. Receptors originate from a man between 18 and 35 years old with active or convalescent COVID-19.

The rearrangement links TRBV6-5 to TRBJ1-1; weak D call: TRBD1 (6 bases). The CDR3 contains 15 residues. Trimming stripped 9 bases from V and 2 bases from J, with 19 bases between. The germline V gene encodes CDR1 MNHEY and CDR2 SVGAGI. CDR3 protein: CASSPPGHSNTEAFF. CDR3 coding DNA: TGTGCCAGTTCCCCCCCGGGACATAGTAACACTGAAGCTTTCTTT.

This chain links TRBV7-9 with TRBJ2-2; D is undetermined. The V and J ends lost 3 bases and 8 bases respectively, with 10 bases between them. The CDR3 covers 13 residues. The germline CDR1 and CDR2 sequences are SEHNR and FQNEAQ (reference sequence). The CDR3 sequence: CASSLSSQGELFF. DNA of the CDR3: TGTGCCAGCAGCTTGTCCAGTCAGGGGGAGCTGTTTTTT.

The rearrangement joins TRBV7-3 to TRBJ2-1; 7 bases match TRBD2. This CDR3 is built from 15 residues. The ends lost 2 bases at V and 8 bases at J; junction bases unmatched: 9. In germline, CDR1 is SGHTA, CDR2 FQGTGA. The CDR3 sequence: CASSLGGSRGDEQFF. The CDR3 DNA sequence: TGTGCCAGCAGCTTAGGTGGTAGCCGGGGGGATGAGCAGTTCTTC.

This clone was recorded a few times. This chain joins TRBV2 and TRBJ2-5, with TRBD2 matching over 7 bases. CDR1 and CDR2 (germline): SNHLY, FYNNEI. The length of the CDR3 is 16 residues. With V trimmed by 4 bases and J by 2 bases, 10 bases remained unmatched. CDR3 region: CASSVKLAVTQETQYF. In DNA, the CDR3 is TGTGCCAGCAGTGTGAAGCTAGCGGTTACTCAAGAGACCCAGTACTTC.

The CDR3 protein is CASSGLAGSYEQYF. The CDR3 DNA reads as TGTGCCAGCAGTGGACTAGCGGGTAGCTACGAGCAGTACTTC. J is TRBJ2-7 and V is TRBV27; 11 bases fit TRBD2. V gave up 5 bases and J gave up 3 bases; unmatched junction bases: 3. Germline-derived CDR1 and CDR2 are MNHEY and SMNVEV (reference sequence). The CDR3 has 14 amino acids.

The gene calls are TRBV5-1 and TRBJ1-5, with 10 positions matching TRBD1. The V segment lost 8 bases and the J segment 5 bases; nucleotides outside the gene matches: 10. The CDR3 is made up of 15 amino acids. Germline CDR1 and CDR2: SGHRS and YFSETQ. The CDR3 is CASVKGQGTHQPQHF. In DNA form, the CDR3 reads TGCGCCAGTGTGAAGGGACAGGGGACGCATCAGCCCCAGCATTTT. The whole variable domain, remainder taken from reference TRBV5-1 and TRBJ1-5, is KAGVTQTPRYLIKTRGQQVTLSCSPISGHRSVSWYQQTPGQGLQFLFEYFSETQRNKGNFPGRFSGRQFSNSRSEMNVSTLELGDSALYLCASVKGQGTHQPQHFGDGTRLSIL.

This clone was seen once. The rearrangement joins TRBV29-1 to TRBJ2-7, with D maybe TRBD2 (6 bases). Trimming took off 4 bases at V and 0 bases at J, with 10 bases between the two ends. The CDR3 is 13 residues long. Germline V lookup: CDR1 SQVTM, CDR2 ANQGSEA. This CDR3 is CSVVAGSSYEQYF. CDR3 nucleotide sequence: TGCAGCGTTGTTGCCGGGAGCTCCTACGAGCAGTACTTC.

The chain couples TRBV15 to TRBJ2-7, with 10 bases identical to TRBD2. The germline CDR1 and CDR2 sequences are LNHNV and YYDKDF (reference sequence). The CDR3 consists of 15 residues. V was pared by 5 bases and J by 3 bases, with 7 bases of the junction left unmatched. The CDR3 DNA follows: TGTGCCACCAGCGGAACCGGGACTAGCGACTACGAGCAGTACTTC. The encoded protein is CATSGTGTSDYEQYF.